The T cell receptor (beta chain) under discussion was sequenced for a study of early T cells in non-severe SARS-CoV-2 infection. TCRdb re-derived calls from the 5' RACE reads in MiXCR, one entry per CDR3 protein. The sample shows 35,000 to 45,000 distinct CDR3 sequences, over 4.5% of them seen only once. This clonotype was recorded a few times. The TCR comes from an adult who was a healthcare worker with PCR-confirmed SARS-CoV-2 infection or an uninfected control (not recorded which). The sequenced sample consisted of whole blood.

DNA of the CDR3: TGTGCCAGTAGTGATCCGGGAACCCTGGCCGGGGAGCTGTTTTTT. This gives the protein CASSDPGTLAGELFF. V gene TRBV19 combines with J gene TRBJ2-2; TRBD2 might be the D (5 bases). This CDR3 is built from 15 residues. CDR1 is LNHDA, CDR2 SQIVND, per germline (reference sequence). The V end lost 5 bases, the J end lost 6 bases, and 16 bases lay between the germline ends.